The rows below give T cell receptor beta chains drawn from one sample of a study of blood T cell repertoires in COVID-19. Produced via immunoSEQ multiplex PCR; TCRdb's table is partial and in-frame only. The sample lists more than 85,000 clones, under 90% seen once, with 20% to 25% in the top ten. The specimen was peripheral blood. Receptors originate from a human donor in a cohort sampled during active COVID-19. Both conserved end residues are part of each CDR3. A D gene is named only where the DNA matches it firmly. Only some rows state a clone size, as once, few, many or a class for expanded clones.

CASSTETGVAGYTF	TGTGCCAGTAGTACCGAGACAGGGGTGGCTGGCTACACCTTC	TRBD1	TRBV19	14	TRBJ1-2	.
CASSVPGQGRYGYTF	TGTGCCAGCAGCGTCCCGGGACAGGGGAGGTATGGCTACACCTTC	TRBD1	TRBV5-4	15	TRBJ1-2	.
CASSSGGTNEKLFF	TGTGCCAGCAGCTCCGGAGGCACTAATGAAAAACTGTTTTTT	.	TRBV5-4	14	TRBJ1-4	.
CASSTGQGSYNEQFF	TGTGCCAGCAGCACCGGACAGGGCTCCTACAATGAGCAGTTCTTC	TRBD1	TRBV7-9	15	TRBJ2-1	.
CASSQTSGSTDTQYF	TGTGCCAGTTCGCAGACTAGCGGAAGCACAGATACGCAGTATTTT	TRBD2	TRBV19	15	TRBJ2-3	.
CASSLDRSSGNTIYF	TGTGCCAGCTCACTTGATCGGAGCTCTGGAAACACCATATATTTT	.	TRBV18	15	TRBJ1-3	.
CASSRMATGIEQFF	TGCGCCAGCAGCAGGATGGCGACAGGGATAGAACAGTTCTTC	TRBD1	TRBV5-1	14	TRBJ2-1	.
CASSESTGSRNSPLHF	TGTGCCAGCAGTGAGTCGACAGGGAGTAGAAATTCACCCCTCCACTTT	TRBD1	TRBV2	16	TRBJ1-6	few
CASSYSGGPGYEQYF	TGCGCCAGCTCTTACTCGGGGGGGCCGGGGTACGAGCAGTACTTC	TRBD2	TRBV5-1	15	TRBJ2-7	.
CSASLGFSYEQYF	TGCAGTGCTAGTCTAGGATTCTCCTACGAGCAGTACTTC	.	TRBV20-1	13	TRBJ2-7	.
CASSPLARSSYNEQFF	TGTGCCAGCTCACCATTAGCTCGAAGCTCCTACAATGAGCAGTTCTTC	.	TRBV18	16	TRBJ2-1	.
CASSEALRRNSPLHF	TGTGCCAGCAGTGAAGCGCTTAGGAGAAATTCACCCCTCCACTTT	.	TRBV6-1	15	TRBJ1-6	.
CASSPGHVNERYQPQHF	TGCGCCAGCAGCCCTGGACACGTTAACGAACGGTATCAGCCCCAGCATTTT	.	TRBV5-1	17	TRBJ1-5	.
CASSSDAGQETQYF	TGTGCCAGCAGCTCCGATGCGGGTCAAGAGACCCAGTACTTC	.	TRBV7-2	14	TRBJ2-5	.
CASRPQGADTYGNQPQHF	TGTGCCAGCAGGCCACAGGGGGCGGACACCTATGGCAATCAGCCCCAGCATTTT	TRBD1	TRBV9	18	TRBJ1-5	.
CASSLAHGGNQPQHF	TGTGCCAGCAGCTTAGCGCACGGGGGCAATCAGCCCCAGCATTTT	.	TRBV7-9	15	TRBJ1-5	few
CASSYPTSGRQETQYF	TGTGCCAGCAGTTACCCCACTAGCGGGAGGCAAGAGACCCAGTACTTC	TRBD2	TRBV6-5	16	TRBJ2-5	once
CASSATGGTDTQYF	TGTGCCAGCAGTGCAACAGGGGGCACAGATACGCAGTATTTT	TRBD1	TRBV6-4	14	TRBJ2-3	once
CASRTSGGVWNEQFF	TGTGCCAGCAGGACTAGCGGGGGGGTTTGGAATGAGCAGTTCTTC	TRBD2	TRBV2	15	TRBJ2-1	once
CATGTGRNTEAFF	TGTGCCACCGGGACAGGGAGGAACACTGAAGCTTTCTTT	TRBD1	TRBV7-3	13	TRBJ1-1	.
CASSSGVTTQYF	TGTGCCAGCTCCTCGGGAGTTACGACCCAGTACTTC	.	TRBV18	12	TRBJ2-5	.
CASSQLTRGSRLTEAFF	TGCGCCAGCAGCCAGCTGACAAGGGGATCTAGGTTAACTGAAGCTTTCTTT	.	TRBV4-1	17	TRBJ1-1	.
CASTTRDTSTGELFF	TGTGCCAGCACAACCCGGGACACAAGCACCGGGGAGCTGTTTTTT	.	TRBV27	15	TRBJ2-2	few
CASSSGQPYGYTF	TGCGCCAGCAGCTCGGGACAGCCCTATGGCTACACCTTC	TRBD1	TRBV5-1	13	TRBJ1-2	.
CASSIDRAAANYGYTF	TGTGCCAGCAGTATAGACAGGGCAGCGGCTAACTATGGCTACACCTTC	TRBD1	TRBV27	16	TRBJ1-2	.
CASSRGTSGYYEQYF	TGCGCCAGCAGCCGAGGGACTAGCGGTTACTACGAGCAGTACTTC	TRBD2	TRBV5-1	15	TRBJ2-7	.
CASSPGDRANTEAFF	TGTGCCAGCAGCCCCGGGGACAGGGCTAACACTGAAGCTTTCTTT	TRBD1	TRBV11-2	15	TRBJ1-1	.
CASSFDRNYGYTF	TGTGCCAGCAGTTTTGACAGAAACTATGGCTACACCTTC	.	TRBV12-3/TRBV12-4	13	TRBJ1-2	few